In its sample, the clone carrying this T cell receptor (beta chain) was seen many times. Unique molecular identifiers were built into the TCRbeta library. TCRdb passed the PCR reads through MiXCR, listing each CDR3 protein once. The sample holds around 250,000 distinct CDR3 sequences, 6.5% to 9% seen once. The data belong to a study of T-cell reconstitution after alpha-beta-depleted transplantation in children. Germline loops: CDR1 SGHTA, CDR2 FQGTGA. Trimming cost V 2 bases and J 5 bases; bases outside gene matches: 6. The CDR3 is 14 residues long. The receptor comes from a male patient younger than 18 who had a stem cell transplant for acute lymphoblastic leukemia, so the T cells may come from the graft donor. Here the sequenced sample was PBMCs, mostly from graft donor cells, taken 180 days after TCRalphabeta/CD19-depleted stem cell transplant. The V call is TRBV7-3, the J call TRBJ2-7; 7 bases match TRBD2. CDR3 residues: CASSLGLTSDEQYF. DNA of the CDR3: TGTGCCAGCAGCTTAGGTCTAACTAGCGACGAGCAGTACTTC.